This T cell receptor beta chain was captured by sequencing in a study of CD8 T cells in ankylosing spondylitis. Study results and caveats: Reportedly, disease-linked clones are significantly enriched in ankylosing spondylitis patients' matched synovial fluid. A TCR beta motif of several highly homologous variants appeared characteristic of ankylosing spondylitis blood.

This CDR3 is built from 14 residues. V shed 1 base and J shed 0 bases, with 9 bases lying between them. CDR1 and CDR2 (germline): DFQATT, SNEGSKA (reference sequence). A single record per CDR3 protein comes from TCRdb applying MiXCR to the 5' RACE reads. The table lists 350,000 or so distinct CDR3 sequences, roughly 8% of them singletons. This clonotype has at least ten counts. Its antigen remains unidentified. Sequenced input: blood, either unsorted or a sorted T cell fraction (not recorded which). The TCR sequence derives from a male donor with ankylosing spondylitis. The gene calls are TRBV20-1 and TRBJ1-1; D unresolved. The CDR3 DNA sequence: TGCAGTGCTAGAGTTCTGGGTATGAACACTGAAGCTTTCTTT. Translation gives CSARVLGMNTEAFF.